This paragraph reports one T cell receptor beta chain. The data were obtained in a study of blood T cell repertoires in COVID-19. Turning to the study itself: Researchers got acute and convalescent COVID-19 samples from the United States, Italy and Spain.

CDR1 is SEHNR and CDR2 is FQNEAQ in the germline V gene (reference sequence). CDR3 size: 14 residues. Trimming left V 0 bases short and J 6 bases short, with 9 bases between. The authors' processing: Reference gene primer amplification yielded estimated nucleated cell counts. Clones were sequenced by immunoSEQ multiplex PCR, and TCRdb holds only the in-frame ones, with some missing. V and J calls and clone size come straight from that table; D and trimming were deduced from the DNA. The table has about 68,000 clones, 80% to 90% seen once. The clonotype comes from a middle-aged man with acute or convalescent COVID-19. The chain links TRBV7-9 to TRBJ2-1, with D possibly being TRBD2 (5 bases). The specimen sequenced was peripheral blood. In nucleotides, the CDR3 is TGTGCCAGCAGCTTAGCGCGAGGGCCCAATGAGCAGTTCTTC. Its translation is CASSLARGPNEQFF.